This entry features one T cell receptor beta chain sequence. Repertoires were generated with immunoSEQ multiplex PCR, while TCRdb's copy carries only in-frame clones and drops some. This sample carries hundreds of thousands of clones, approximately 84% of them seen once, and the ten largest clones take approximately 1%. The CDR3 runs 15 residues. Germline V lookup: CDR1 SEHNR, CDR2 FQNEAQ (reference sequence). V lost 1 base, J lost 4 bases, and 5 bases stayed unmatched. The sample is drawn from a study of blood T cell repertoires in COVID-19. This TCR derives from a woman in her 30s who had recovered from COVID-19. The source material was PBMCs or T cells enriched from blood (not recorded which). The chain is built from TRBV7-9 and TRBJ1-1; 8 bases line up with TRBD1. Here the CDR3 reads CASSLDPGGFTEAFF. CDR3 DNA sequence: TGTGCCAGCAGCTTAGACCCAGGGGGCTTCACTGAAGCTTTCTTT.